These T cell receptor beta chains were read from a single sample in a study of T cells in tuberculosis. This table comes from immunoSEQ multiplex PCR, and its TCRdb copy is limited to in-frame clones, with some not included. Here the sample spans tens of thousands of clones, more than 75% being singletons. The material was PBMCs, obtained at tuberculosis diagnosis. The receptors were gathered from an adult with tuberculosis. CDR3s include the opening cysteine and the closing phenylalanine or tryptophan. Each record gives: CDR3 length, clone size, V gene, D gene, J gene, CDR3 protein, CDR3 DNA. A D gene is named only where the DNA matches it firmly. Not every row has a clone size; where given, it reads once, few, many or a size class.

cdr3_length: 14
clone_size: NA
v_call: TRBV15
d_call: NA
j_call: TRBJ2-2
cdr3_aa: CATSRDAESGELFF
cdr3_nt: TGTGCCACCAGCAGAGATGCGGAGTCCGGGGAGCTGTTTTTT

cdr3_length: 17
clone_size: NA
v_call: TRBV5-4
d_call: NA
j_call: TRBJ1-2
cdr3_aa: CASSLESIRGANYGYTF
cdr3_nt: TGTGCCAGCAGCTTGGAAAGTATTCGGGGTGCCAACTATGGCTACACCTTC

cdr3_length: 15
clone_size: NA
v_call: TRBV6-6
d_call: TRBD1
j_call: TRBJ2-2
cdr3_aa: CASSSDRADTGELFF
cdr3_nt: TGTGCCAGCAGTTCGGACAGGGCCGACACCGGGGAGCTGTTTTTT

cdr3_length: 12
clone_size: NA
v_call: TRBV28
d_call: TRBD1
j_call: TRBJ1-1
cdr3_aa: CASRILQGAAFF
cdr3_nt: TGTGCCAGCAGGATCCTTCAGGGGGCAGCTTTCTTT

cdr3_length: 15
clone_size: NA
v_call: TRBV30
d_call: NA
j_call: TRBJ2-2
cdr3_aa: CAWSIQGGNTGELFF
cdr3_nt: TGTGCCTGGAGTATCCAGGGGGGGAACACCGGGGAGCTGTTTTTT

cdr3_length: 16
clone_size: NA
v_call: TRBV27
d_call: TRBD2
j_call: TRBJ2-1
cdr3_aa: CASTPAGAGGYNEQFF
cdr3_nt: TGTGCCAGCACCCCAGCGGGGGCGGGGGGATACAATGAGCAGTTCTTC

cdr3_length: 16
clone_size: NA
v_call: TRBV10-3
d_call: TRBD2
j_call: TRBJ2-3
cdr3_aa: CAISDPGLASTDTQYF
cdr3_nt: TGTGCCATCAGTGATCCGGGACTAGCTAGCACAGATACGCAGTATTTT

cdr3_length: 16
clone_size: NA
v_call: TRBV18
d_call: NA
j_call: TRBJ1-3
cdr3_aa: CASSSNVRLLGNTIYF
cdr3_nt: TGTGCCAGCTCATCTAACGTCAGACTGCTCGGAAACACCATATATTTT

cdr3_length: 14
clone_size: NA
v_call: TRBV18
d_call: NA
j_call: TRBJ1-4
cdr3_aa: CASSPLQVNEKLFF
cdr3_nt: TGTGCCAGCTCACCGTTGCAGGTTAATGAAAAACTGTTTTTT

cdr3_length: 14
clone_size: few
v_call: TRBV13
d_call: TRBD1
j_call: TRBJ1-5
cdr3_aa: CASSRQGFDQPQHF
cdr3_nt: TGTGCCAGCAGCCGACAGGGGTTCGATCAGCCCCAGCATTTT

cdr3_length: 14
clone_size: NA
v_call: TRBV29-1
d_call: NA
j_call: TRBJ2-3
cdr3_aa: CSVAREARTDTQYF
cdr3_nt: TGCAGCGTTGCTAGGGAGGCGAGGACAGATACGCAGTATTTT

cdr3_length: 18
clone_size: NA
v_call: TRBV4-2
d_call: NA
j_call: TRBJ1-1
cdr3_aa: CASSQDLPGLSVNTEAFF
cdr3_nt: TGTGCCAGCAGCCAAGATCTCCCAGGGTTGTCTGTGAACACTGAAGCTTTCTTT

cdr3_length: 15
clone_size: NA
v_call: TRBV9
d_call: TRBD2
j_call: TRBJ2-7
cdr3_aa: CASSSRSGGFYEQYF
cdr3_nt: TGTGCCAGCAGCTCTAGGTCGGGGGGTTTCTACGAGCAGTACTTC

cdr3_length: 15
clone_size: NA
v_call: TRBV19
d_call: TRBD2
j_call: TRBJ2-1
cdr3_aa: CASSRTSGSGNEQFF
cdr3_nt: TGTGCCAGTAGTAGGACTAGCGGAAGCGGGAATGAGCAGTTCTTC

cdr3_length: 15
clone_size: NA
v_call: TRBV6-5
d_call: TRBD1
j_call: TRBJ2-7
cdr3_aa: CASSPSTGTPYEQYF
cdr3_nt: TGTGCCAGCAGCCCCTCGACAGGGACACCGTACGAGCAGTACTTC

cdr3_length: 13
clone_size: NA
v_call: TRBV19
d_call: NA
j_call: TRBJ1-5
cdr3_aa: CASSATEEQPQHF
cdr3_nt: TGTGCCAGTAGTGCCACTGAGGAGCAGCCCCAGCATTTT

cdr3_length: 15
clone_size: NA
v_call: TRBV5-1
d_call: TRBD1
j_call: TRBJ2-1
cdr3_aa: CASSRTGSLDNEQFF
cdr3_nt: TGCGCCAGCAGCCGGACAGGGTCTTTAGACAATGAGCAGTTCTTC

cdr3_length: 15
clone_size: once
v_call: TRBV13
d_call: NA
j_call: TRBJ1-6
cdr3_aa: CASSLRQSIGSPLHF
cdr3_nt: TGTGCCAGCAGCTTGAGACAGAGCATAGGGTCACCCCTCCACTTT

cdr3_length: 15
clone_size: NA
v_call: TRBV6-5
d_call: NA
j_call: TRBJ2-1
cdr3_aa: CASSYSTYGGNEQFF
cdr3_nt: TGTGCCAGCAGTTACTCGACTTACGGGGGAAATGAGCAGTTCTTC

cdr3_length: 16
clone_size: NA
v_call: TRBV19
d_call: TRBD1
j_call: TRBJ1-4
cdr3_aa: CASSSGQGASYEKLFF
cdr3_nt: TGTGCCAGTAGTTCGGGACAGGGGGCGTCTTATGAAAAACTGTTTTTT

cdr3_length: 13
clone_size: NA
v_call: TRBV6-1
d_call: NA
j_call: TRBJ1-5
cdr3_aa: CSAKVDSNQPQHF
cdr3_nt: TGTTCCGCGAAAGTAGATAGCAATCAGCCCCAGCATTTT

cdr3_length: 14
clone_size: NA
v_call: TRBV27
d_call: NA
j_call: TRBJ2-3
cdr3_aa: CASSSAGTLDTQYF
cdr3_nt: TGTGCCAGCAGTTCAGCCGGGACTCTCGATACGCAGTATTTT

cdr3_length: 16
clone_size: NA
v_call: TRBV18
d_call: NA
j_call: TRBJ2-3
cdr3_aa: CASSRLGQPPTDTQYF
cdr3_nt: TGTGCCAGCTCGCGACTTGGACAGCCTCCCACAGATACGCAGTATTTT

cdr3_length: 16
clone_size: NA
v_call: TRBV7-9
d_call: NA
j_call: TRBJ2-5
cdr3_aa: CASSLGRRGKEETQYF
cdr3_nt: TGTGCCAGCAGCTTAGGGCGCCGAGGAAAAGAAGAGACCCAGTACTTC

cdr3_length: 15
clone_size: NA
v_call: TRBV10-1
d_call: TRBD2
j_call: TRBJ2-3
cdr3_aa: CASSESAGGPDTQYF
cdr3_nt: TGCGCCAGCAGTGAGTCAGCGGGAGGGCCAGATACGCAGTATTTT

cdr3_length: 15
clone_size: NA
v_call: TRBV2
d_call: TRBD1
j_call: TRBJ2-1
cdr3_aa: CASRRQGSSYNEQFF
cdr3_nt: TGTGCCAGCAGAAGACAGGGTTCCTCCTACAATGAGCAGTTCTTC

cdr3_length: 14
clone_size: NA
v_call: TRBV6-1
d_call: TRBD1
j_call: TRBJ1-4
cdr3_aa: CASSGRGRGEKLFF
cdr3_nt: TGTGCCAGCAGTGGCAGGGGGCGAGGTGAAAAACTGTTTTTT

cdr3_length: 16
clone_size: NA
v_call: TRBV25-1
d_call: NA
j_call: TRBJ1-1
cdr3_aa: CASRIPPVAPNTEAFF
cdr3_nt: TGTGCCAGCAGGATACCACCAGTTGCCCCGAACACTGAAGCTTTCTTT

cdr3_length: 12
clone_size: NA
v_call: TRBV11-3
d_call: NA
j_call: TRBJ2-7
cdr3_aa: CASSLPPGEQYF
cdr3_nt: TGTGCCAGCAGCCTTCCGCCGGGCGAGCAGTACTTC

cdr3_length: 11
clone_size: medium-sized
v_call: TRBV30
d_call: NA
j_call: TRBJ1-1
cdr3_aa: CAWSTGLEAFF
cdr3_nt: TGTGCCTGGAGTACAGGCCTTGAAGCTTTCTTT

cdr3_length: 13
clone_size: NA
v_call: TRBV4-1
d_call: NA
j_call: TRBJ1-4
cdr3_aa: CASGPLGGEKLFF
cdr3_nt: TGCGCCAGCGGACCCTTAGGGGGTGAAAAACTGTTTTTT

cdr3_length: 15
clone_size: NA
v_call: TRBV5-6
d_call: TRBD1
j_call: TRBJ1-1
cdr3_aa: CASSSLSGGITEAFF
cdr3_nt: TGTGCCAGCAGCTCCCTTTCAGGGGGCATCACTGAAGCTTTCTTT

cdr3_length: 15
clone_size: NA
v_call: TRBV5-5
d_call: TRBD1
j_call: TRBJ1-1
cdr3_aa: CASSKRDRDHTEAFF
cdr3_nt: TGTGCCAGCAGCAAACGGGACAGGGACCACACTGAAGCTTTCTTT

cdr3_length: 15
clone_size: NA
v_call: TRBV11-2
d_call: NA
j_call: TRBJ1-6
cdr3_aa: CASSPHTGLNSPLHF
cdr3_nt: TGTGCCAGCAGCCCACACACAGGGTTGAATTCACCCCTCCACTTT

cdr3_length: 15
clone_size: NA
v_call: TRBV18
d_call: TRBD2
j_call: TRBJ2-1
cdr3_aa: CASSQRTSGNNEQFF
cdr3_nt: TGTGCCAGCTCACAACGGACTAGCGGCAACAATGAGCAGTTCTTC

cdr3_length: 16
clone_size: NA
v_call: TRBV29-1
d_call: TRBD2
j_call: TRBJ2-1
cdr3_aa: CSVEVSVAGSLAGQFF
cdr3_nt: TGCAGCGTTGAAGTCTCGGTAGCGGGGAGCCTCGCAGGACAGTTCTTC

cdr3_length: 17
clone_size: NA
v_call: TRBV21-1
d_call: NA
j_call: TRBJ1-5
cdr3_aa: CATPGQGGGYSNQPQHF
cdr3_nt: TGTGCCACCCCGGGACAGGGTGGGGGATATAGCAATCAGCCCCAGCATTTT

cdr3_length: 16
clone_size: NA
v_call: TRBV28
d_call: TRBD1
j_call: TRBJ2-5
cdr3_aa: CASRTGQGRGQETQYF
cdr3_nt: TGTGCCAGCAGGACCGGACAGGGAAGGGGCCAAGAGACCCAGTACTTC

cdr3_length: 17
clone_size: medium-sized
v_call: TRBV19
d_call: TRBD1
j_call: TRBJ1-2
cdr3_aa: CASSIGFVGTGPYGYTF
cdr3_nt: TGTGCCAGTAGTATAGGTTTTGTTGGGACAGGACCCTATGGCTACACCTTC

cdr3_length: 12
clone_size: NA
v_call: TRBV6-5
d_call: NA
j_call: TRBJ1-2
cdr3_aa: CASSSDRHGYTF
cdr3_nt: TGTGCCAGCAGCTCGGACAGACATGGCTACACCTTC

cdr3_length: 15
clone_size: NA
v_call: TRBV5-1
d_call: TRBD1
j_call: TRBJ2-5
cdr3_aa: CASSSEGALRETQYF
cdr3_nt: TGCGCCAGCAGCTCCGAGGGGGCCTTAAGAGAGACCCAGTACTTC

cdr3_length: 15
clone_size: NA
v_call: TRBV6-6
d_call: NA
j_call: TRBJ1-4
cdr3_aa: CASSYRGGDNEKLFF
cdr3_nt: TGTGCCAGCAGTTACCGAGGAGGGGATAATGAAAAACTGTTTTTT

cdr3_length: 15
clone_size: NA
v_call: TRBV19
d_call: NA
j_call: TRBJ2-3
cdr3_aa: CASSSSGGLADTQYF
cdr3_nt: TGTGCCAGTAGTTCTTCCGGGGGGCTGGCAGATACGCAGTATTTT

cdr3_length: 14
clone_size: NA
v_call: TRBV18
d_call: NA
j_call: TRBJ1-1
cdr3_aa: CASSPLTSNTEAFF
cdr3_nt: TGTGCCAGCTCACCGCTGACATCTAACACTGAAGCTTTCTTT

cdr3_length: 14
clone_size: NA
v_call: TRBV19
d_call: TRBD1
j_call: TRBJ1-1
cdr3_aa: CASSMGTGGTEAFF
cdr3_nt: TGTGCCAGTAGTATGGGAACAGGGGGAACTGAAGCTTTCTTT

cdr3_length: 15
clone_size: NA
v_call: TRBV7-8
d_call: TRBD2
j_call: TRBJ2-1
cdr3_aa: CASSSKREWGREQFF
cdr3_nt: TGTGCCAGCAGCTCAAAGCGGGAGTGGGGACGGGAGCAGTTCTTC

cdr3_length: 15
clone_size: NA
v_call: TRBV19
d_call: TRBD2
j_call: TRBJ2-7
cdr3_aa: CASSIPTSGGHEQYF
cdr3_nt: TGTGCCAGTAGTATCCCCACTAGCGGGGGCCACGAGCAGTACTTC

cdr3_length: 17
clone_size: once
v_call: TRBV9
d_call: TRBD2
j_call: TRBJ2-1
cdr3_aa: CASSARLAGETYNEQFF
cdr3_nt: TGTGCCAGCAGCGCAAGACTAGCGGGTGAGACCTACAATGAGCAGTTCTTC